This is a list of T cell receptor beta chains from one sample in a study of cytomegalovirus exposure and HLA in healthy donors. Data came from immunoSEQ multiplex PCR; TCRdb stores just in-frame clones and leaves some out. The sample includes about 160,000 clones, 70% to 90% of them seen just once. The material sequenced was PBMCs. The receptors shown here come from a man younger than 35 in good health and CMV-seropositive. Each CDR3 is given with its conserved first and last residue. The D gene is left open where the match is weak. Clone sizes are given selectively: once, few, many, or a class where the clone is expanded.

D gene	clone size	J gene	V gene	CDR3 protein	CDR3 DNA
.	once	TRBJ2-3	TRBV15	CATGGNTDTQYF	TGTGCCACTGGCGGGAACACAGATACGCAGTATTTT
TRBD1	.	TRBJ2-7	TRBV19	CASRRGQLYEQYF	TGTGCCAGTAGACGGGGACAGCTCTACGAGCAGTACTTC
.	.	TRBJ2-1	TRBV7-8	CASSSTPPVQDEQFF	TGTGCCAGCAGCAGTACTCCTCCGGTCCAGGATGAGCAGTTCTTC
.	.	TRBJ1-1	TRBV18	CASFRGGNTEAFF	TGTGCCAGCTTCCGGGGGGGGAACACTGAAGCTTTCTTT
.	.	TRBJ2-1	TRBV10-3	CAISDARADNEQFF	TGTGCCATCAGTGACGCCAGGGCCGACAATGAGCAGTTCTTC
.	once	TRBJ2-6	TRBV9	CASSAFSGANVLTF	TGTGCCAGCAGCGCTTTCTCCGGGGCCAACGTCCTGACTTTC
.	.	TRBJ1-6	TRBV19	CASSSGSNNSPLHF	TGTGCCAGTAGTAGCGGCTCGAATAATTCACCCCTCCACTTT
TRBD1	.	TRBJ1-5	TRBV27	CASGETGPGQPQHF	TGTGCCAGCGGCGAGACAGGGCCCGGTCAGCCCCAGCATTTT
.	.	TRBJ1-5	TRBV6-6	CASRNTQPQHF	TGTGCCAGCAGAAACACACAGCCCCAGCATTTT
TRBD1	.	TRBJ2-3	TRBV5-1	CASSAGGTDTQYF	TGCGCCAGCAGCGCAGGGGGTACAGATACGCAGTATTTT
.	.	TRBJ1-2	TRBV4-2	CASSQDTLLYGYTF	TGTGCCAGCAGCCAAGATACGTTACTCTATGGCTACACCTTC
.	.	TRBJ2-5	TRBV5-5	CASSSRQSQETQYF	TGTGCCAGCAGCTCACGACAGAGCCAAGAGACCCAGTACTTC
TRBD1	.	TRBJ2-7	TRBV7-7	CASSLTRGPSSYEQYF	TGTGCCAGCAGCTTAACCAGGGGGCCGAGCTCCTACGAGCAGTACTTC
.	few	TRBJ2-1	TRBV5-1	CASSKAGDHYNEQFF	TGCGCCAGCAGCAAAGCAGGGGACCACTACAATGAGCAGTTCTTC
.	.	TRBJ1-2	TRBV12-1	CASSSVTGRGGYTF	TGTGCCAGCAGCTCCGTGACAGGGAGAGGTGGCTACACCTTC
TRBD1	.	TRBJ1-4	TRBV4-1	CASSHPGQGPRGYNEKLFF	TGCGCCAGCAGCCACCCGGGACAGGGCCCCCGGGGTTATAATGAAAAACTGTTTTTT
.	.	TRBJ2-7	TRBV18	CASSPPTREQYF	TGTGCCAGCTCACCCCCCACGAGAGAGCAGTACTTC
.	.	TRBJ1-1	TRBV18	CASSQGQLNTEAFF	TGTGCCAGCTCACAAGGACAGTTGAACACTGAAGCTTTCTTT
.	.	TRBJ2-3	TRBV27	CASSYRDRTDTQYF	TGTGCCAGCAGTTACAGGGATCGCACAGATACGCAGTATTTT
TRBD1	.	TRBJ2-7	TRBV2	CASVGRGQTWEQYF	TGTGCCAGCGTAGGCAGGGGGCAAACGTGGGAGCAGTACTTC
TRBD1	.	TRBJ2-5	TRBV18	CASSPWDRGLQETQYF	TGTGCCAGCTCACCTTGGGACAGGGGCCTACAAGAGACCCAGTACTTC
.	.	TRBJ2-4	TRBV9	CASSVAGGDSQYF	TGTGCCAGCAGCGTAGCTGGAGGGGACAGTCAGTACTTC
TRBD1	.	TRBJ2-5	TRBV5-4	CASSLPDRESETQYF	TGTGCCAGCAGCTTGCCGGACAGGGAATCAGAGACCCAGTACTTC
TRBD1	.	TRBJ2-6	TRBV19	CASSFARQGPKGGANVLTF	TGTGCCAGTAGCTTTGCGAGACAGGGGCCGAAAGGTGGGGCCAACGTCCTGACTTTC
.	.	TRBJ2-5	TRBV11-2	CASSLGRVKETQYF	TGTGCCAGCAGCTTAGGCAGGGTGAAAGAGACCCAGTACTTC
.	.	TRBJ2-1	TRBV13	CASSSRSNEQFF	TGTGCCAGCAGCTCTAGATCTAATGAGCAGTTCTTC
.	once	TRBJ2-6	TRBV7-3	CASSSATSDSGANVLTF	TGTGCCAGCAGCTCGGCTACGAGCGACTCTGGGGCCAACGTCCTGACTTTC
.	.	TRBJ2-7	TRBV29-1	CSVEDGVGAGEQYF	TGCAGCGTTGAAGATGGAGTGGGGGCAGGAGAGCAGTACTTC
.	once	TRBJ1-1	TRBV30	CAWSKYQQATEAFF	TGTGCCTGGAGTAAGTATCAACAGGCCACTGAAGCTTTCTTT
.	.	TRBJ2-5	TRBV30	CAWSLGRKNQETQYF	TGTGCCTGGAGTTTGGGGCGTAAGAACCAAGAGACCCAGTACTTC
TRBD1	.	TRBJ2-7	TRBV29-1	CSVEDGQGSYEQYF	TGCAGCGTTGAAGATGGACAGGGGAGCTACGAGCAGTACTTC
TRBD2	.	TRBJ2-3	TRBV9	CASSVRKGGGEGTDTQYF	TGTGCCAGCAGCGTGAGAAAAGGTGGGGGGGAGGGCACAGATACGCAGTATTTT
TRBD1	.	TRBJ2-5	TRBV18	CASSPPGQGGETQYF	TGTGCCAGCTCACCCCCGGGACAGGGGGGAGAGACCCAGTACTTC
.	.	TRBJ1-2	TRBV4-2	CASSQGGDHAQGYGYTF	TGTGCCAGCAGCCAAGGGGGGGACCACGCTCAGGGCTATGGCTACACCTTC
TRBD2	.	TRBJ2-5	TRBV5-4	CASSLTSGASKYF	TGTGCCAGCAGCCTAACTAGCGGGGCGTCCAAGTACTTC
.	.	TRBJ2-5	TRBV5-4	CASSFNFGGEETQYF	TGTGCCAGCAGCTTTAACTTTGGAGGGGAAGAGACCCAGTACTTC
.	.	TRBJ2-3	TRBV4-2	CASSQSGQPTDTQYF	TGTGCCAGCAGCCAGAGCGGACAGCCCACAGATACGCAGTATTTT
.	.	TRBJ1-1	TRBV18	CASSPPSSETGGTEAFF	TGTGCCAGCTCACCACCAAGTTCAGAGACAGGAGGCACTGAAGCTTTCTTT
TRBD2	.	TRBJ2-3	TRBV9	CASSEERTSGVIDTQYF	TGTGCCAGCAGCGAGGAAAGGACTAGCGGGGTGATAGATACGCAGTATTTT
.	.	TRBJ2-1	TRBV12-1	CASSFVGLAGGPSPYNEQFF	TGTGCCAGCAGCTTTGTTGGACTAGCGGGGGGGCCATCGCCCTACAATGAGCAGTTCTTC
.	.	TRBJ1-1	TRBV5-6	CATSEGMNTEAFF	TGTGCCACCTCGGAGGGAATGAACACTGAAGCTTTCTTT
TRBD1	.	TRBJ2-5	TRBV13	CASTLRGQETQYF	TGTGCCAGCACCCTCAGGGGGCAGGAGACCCAGTACTTC
.	.	TRBJ2-5	TRBV7-2	CASGGLETQYF	TGTGCCAGCGGGGGCCTAGAGACCCAGTACTTC
TRBD1	.	TRBJ2-6	TRBV19	CASNPGQGWSGANVLTF	TGTGCCAGTAACCCGGGACAGGGATGGTCTGGGGCCAACGTCCTGACTTTC
.	.	TRBJ2-5	TRBV7-2	CASSLRSLETQYF	TGTGCCAGCAGCTTACGAAGCTTGGAGACCCAGTACTTC
TRBD1	.	TRBJ1-5	TRBV9	CASSPGTGFSNQPQHF	TGTGCCAGCAGCCCCGGGACAGGCTTTAGCAATCAGCCCCAGCATTTT
TRBD2	.	TRBJ2-1	TRBV4-3	CASSQSKLAGGSANEQFF	TGCGCCAGCAGCCAATCGAAATTAGCGGGGGGGTCGGCTAATGAGCAGTTCTTC